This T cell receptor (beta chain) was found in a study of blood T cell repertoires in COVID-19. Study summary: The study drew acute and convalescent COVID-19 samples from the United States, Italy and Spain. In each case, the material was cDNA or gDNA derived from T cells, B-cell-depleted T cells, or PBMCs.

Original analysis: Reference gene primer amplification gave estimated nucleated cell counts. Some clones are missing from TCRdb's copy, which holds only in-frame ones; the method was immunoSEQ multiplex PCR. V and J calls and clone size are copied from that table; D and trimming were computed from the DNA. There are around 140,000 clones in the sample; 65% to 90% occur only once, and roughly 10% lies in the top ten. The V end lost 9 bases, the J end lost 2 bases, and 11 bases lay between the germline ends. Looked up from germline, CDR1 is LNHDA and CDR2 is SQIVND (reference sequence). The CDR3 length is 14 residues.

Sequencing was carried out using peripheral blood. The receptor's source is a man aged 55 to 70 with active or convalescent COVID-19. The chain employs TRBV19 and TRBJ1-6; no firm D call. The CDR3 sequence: CASKEDTYNSPLHF. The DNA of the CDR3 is TGTGCCAGCAAGGAGGATACCTATAATTCACCCCTCCACTTT. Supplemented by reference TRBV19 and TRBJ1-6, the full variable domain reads DGGITQSPKYLFRKEGQNVTLSCEQNLNHDAMYWYRQDPGQGLRLIYYSQIVNDFQKGDIAEGYSVSREKKESFPLTVTSAQKNPTAFYLCASKEDTYNSPLHFGNGTRLTVT.